What follows is one T cell receptor (beta chain) and its context. Its antigen remains unidentified. The data originate from a study of T cell responses to AZD1222 COVID-19 vaccine. The protocol was immunoSEQ multiplex PCR, while the TCRdb copy is restricted to in-frame clones and leaves out a portion. The table records about 140,000 clones, roughly 92% of them present only once. The length of the CDR3 is 14 residues. V was cut by 4 bases and J by 2 bases, with 12 bases left in between. Germline lookup yields CDR1 SGHTA and CDR2 FQGNSA. Study-level results: The number of AZD1222 recipients seropositive at baseline was only 6 or 7. The donors showed a predominance of white British ancestry and of females, with possible underestimation of clonal diversity.

This sequence joins TRBV7-2 and TRBJ2-7; TRBD1 is a possible D gene (6 bases). The sequence was collected from an adult in good health. Sequencing used peripheral blood, obtained on day 0 of AZD1222 vaccination. CDR3 sequence reads: CASSSVQGPYEQYF. The CDR3 coding sequence is TGTGCCAGCAGCTCCGTACAGGGTCCCTACGAGCAGTACTTC. Together with reference TRBV7-2 and TRBJ2-7, the CDR3 gives the full variable domain: GAGVSQSPSNKVTEKGKDVELRCDPISGHTALYWYRQSLGQGLEFLIYFQGNSAPDKSGLPSDRFSAERTGGSVSTLTIQRTQQEDSAVYLCASSSVQGPYEQYFGPGTRLTVT.